This T cell receptor (beta chain) comes out of a study of neurological immune-mediated disorders. The germline gives CDR1 LGHDT, CDR2 YNNKEL (reference sequence). This CDR3 region has 14 residues. The ends were cut back, 4 bases at V and 1 base at J, with 10 bases in the middle. Indicated time point: longitudinal time-point 1 (baseline). The controls, all healthy individuals, were blood bank volunteers in Maryland, USA. The unsorted libraries had their origin in 2 million PBMCs stored at -80 C. Via MiXCR, TCRdb re-called the 5' RACE reads, giving one row per CDR3 protein. The table records about 49,000 distinct CDR3 sequences, more than 8% of them present only once. This clonotype was detected many times.

The source material was PBMCs. The receptor's source is a middle-aged woman in good health. The chain carries TRBV3-1 and TRBJ1-1; D not certain. The CDR3 here is CASSPHAGNTEAFF. The CDR3 nucleotides are TGTGCCAGCAGCCCCCATGCGGGGAACACTGAAGCTTTCTTT.